The table lists the clone carrying this TCR beta chain with a few counts. Study members were between roughly 18 and 100 years old and lived in fewer than 30 US regions. Participant-reported clinical history was the basis for cohort assignment. The table came from immunoSEQ multiplex PCR; TCRdb's copy has only in-frame clones and leaves some out. The sample records approximately 150,000 clones, 80% to 85% being singletons. These data come from a study of blood T cell repertoires in COVID-19. Study information: Sources were T cells, B-cell-depleted T cells, or PBMCs; the material itself was cDNA or gDNA.

The germline CDR1 and CDR2 sequences are MGHRA and YSYEKL. CDR3 size: 14 residues. Trimming removed 0 bases from V and 1 base from J, with 6 bases in between. This clonotype was obtained from a woman aged 45-65 years who had recovered from COVID-19. The V call is TRBV4-1, the J call TRBJ1-1; D not resolved. The material sequenced was PBMCs or T cells enriched from blood (not recorded which). This CDR3 reads CASSQDRGNTEAFF. DNA of the CDR3: TGCGCCAGCAGCCAAGATCGAGGGAACACTGAAGCTTTCTTT.